This TCR beta chain was captured by sequencing in a study of monozygotic twins with inflammatory bowel disease. Study-level points and caveats: Nothing supported a single strong signal or clonotype that was associated with IBD.

As for this clonotype: Its antigen is unidentified.

CDR1 ENHRY and CDR2 SYGVKD come from the germline V gene. The CDR3 consists of 13 residues. Total RNA input per TCR library was roughly 3,500 ng. TCRdb derives one entry per CDR3 protein from the 5' RACE reads, leaving out DNA. The listing records some 150,000 distinct CDR3 sequences. The TCR comes from a human donor with ulcerative colitis or Crohn's disease, or a healthy co-twin of an affected twin (not recorded which). The rearrangement links TRBV10-3 to TRBJ1-1; TCRdb returns TRBD1, unconfirmable since there is no DNA. The sample was blood. CDR3 region: CAISESEGTEAFF.